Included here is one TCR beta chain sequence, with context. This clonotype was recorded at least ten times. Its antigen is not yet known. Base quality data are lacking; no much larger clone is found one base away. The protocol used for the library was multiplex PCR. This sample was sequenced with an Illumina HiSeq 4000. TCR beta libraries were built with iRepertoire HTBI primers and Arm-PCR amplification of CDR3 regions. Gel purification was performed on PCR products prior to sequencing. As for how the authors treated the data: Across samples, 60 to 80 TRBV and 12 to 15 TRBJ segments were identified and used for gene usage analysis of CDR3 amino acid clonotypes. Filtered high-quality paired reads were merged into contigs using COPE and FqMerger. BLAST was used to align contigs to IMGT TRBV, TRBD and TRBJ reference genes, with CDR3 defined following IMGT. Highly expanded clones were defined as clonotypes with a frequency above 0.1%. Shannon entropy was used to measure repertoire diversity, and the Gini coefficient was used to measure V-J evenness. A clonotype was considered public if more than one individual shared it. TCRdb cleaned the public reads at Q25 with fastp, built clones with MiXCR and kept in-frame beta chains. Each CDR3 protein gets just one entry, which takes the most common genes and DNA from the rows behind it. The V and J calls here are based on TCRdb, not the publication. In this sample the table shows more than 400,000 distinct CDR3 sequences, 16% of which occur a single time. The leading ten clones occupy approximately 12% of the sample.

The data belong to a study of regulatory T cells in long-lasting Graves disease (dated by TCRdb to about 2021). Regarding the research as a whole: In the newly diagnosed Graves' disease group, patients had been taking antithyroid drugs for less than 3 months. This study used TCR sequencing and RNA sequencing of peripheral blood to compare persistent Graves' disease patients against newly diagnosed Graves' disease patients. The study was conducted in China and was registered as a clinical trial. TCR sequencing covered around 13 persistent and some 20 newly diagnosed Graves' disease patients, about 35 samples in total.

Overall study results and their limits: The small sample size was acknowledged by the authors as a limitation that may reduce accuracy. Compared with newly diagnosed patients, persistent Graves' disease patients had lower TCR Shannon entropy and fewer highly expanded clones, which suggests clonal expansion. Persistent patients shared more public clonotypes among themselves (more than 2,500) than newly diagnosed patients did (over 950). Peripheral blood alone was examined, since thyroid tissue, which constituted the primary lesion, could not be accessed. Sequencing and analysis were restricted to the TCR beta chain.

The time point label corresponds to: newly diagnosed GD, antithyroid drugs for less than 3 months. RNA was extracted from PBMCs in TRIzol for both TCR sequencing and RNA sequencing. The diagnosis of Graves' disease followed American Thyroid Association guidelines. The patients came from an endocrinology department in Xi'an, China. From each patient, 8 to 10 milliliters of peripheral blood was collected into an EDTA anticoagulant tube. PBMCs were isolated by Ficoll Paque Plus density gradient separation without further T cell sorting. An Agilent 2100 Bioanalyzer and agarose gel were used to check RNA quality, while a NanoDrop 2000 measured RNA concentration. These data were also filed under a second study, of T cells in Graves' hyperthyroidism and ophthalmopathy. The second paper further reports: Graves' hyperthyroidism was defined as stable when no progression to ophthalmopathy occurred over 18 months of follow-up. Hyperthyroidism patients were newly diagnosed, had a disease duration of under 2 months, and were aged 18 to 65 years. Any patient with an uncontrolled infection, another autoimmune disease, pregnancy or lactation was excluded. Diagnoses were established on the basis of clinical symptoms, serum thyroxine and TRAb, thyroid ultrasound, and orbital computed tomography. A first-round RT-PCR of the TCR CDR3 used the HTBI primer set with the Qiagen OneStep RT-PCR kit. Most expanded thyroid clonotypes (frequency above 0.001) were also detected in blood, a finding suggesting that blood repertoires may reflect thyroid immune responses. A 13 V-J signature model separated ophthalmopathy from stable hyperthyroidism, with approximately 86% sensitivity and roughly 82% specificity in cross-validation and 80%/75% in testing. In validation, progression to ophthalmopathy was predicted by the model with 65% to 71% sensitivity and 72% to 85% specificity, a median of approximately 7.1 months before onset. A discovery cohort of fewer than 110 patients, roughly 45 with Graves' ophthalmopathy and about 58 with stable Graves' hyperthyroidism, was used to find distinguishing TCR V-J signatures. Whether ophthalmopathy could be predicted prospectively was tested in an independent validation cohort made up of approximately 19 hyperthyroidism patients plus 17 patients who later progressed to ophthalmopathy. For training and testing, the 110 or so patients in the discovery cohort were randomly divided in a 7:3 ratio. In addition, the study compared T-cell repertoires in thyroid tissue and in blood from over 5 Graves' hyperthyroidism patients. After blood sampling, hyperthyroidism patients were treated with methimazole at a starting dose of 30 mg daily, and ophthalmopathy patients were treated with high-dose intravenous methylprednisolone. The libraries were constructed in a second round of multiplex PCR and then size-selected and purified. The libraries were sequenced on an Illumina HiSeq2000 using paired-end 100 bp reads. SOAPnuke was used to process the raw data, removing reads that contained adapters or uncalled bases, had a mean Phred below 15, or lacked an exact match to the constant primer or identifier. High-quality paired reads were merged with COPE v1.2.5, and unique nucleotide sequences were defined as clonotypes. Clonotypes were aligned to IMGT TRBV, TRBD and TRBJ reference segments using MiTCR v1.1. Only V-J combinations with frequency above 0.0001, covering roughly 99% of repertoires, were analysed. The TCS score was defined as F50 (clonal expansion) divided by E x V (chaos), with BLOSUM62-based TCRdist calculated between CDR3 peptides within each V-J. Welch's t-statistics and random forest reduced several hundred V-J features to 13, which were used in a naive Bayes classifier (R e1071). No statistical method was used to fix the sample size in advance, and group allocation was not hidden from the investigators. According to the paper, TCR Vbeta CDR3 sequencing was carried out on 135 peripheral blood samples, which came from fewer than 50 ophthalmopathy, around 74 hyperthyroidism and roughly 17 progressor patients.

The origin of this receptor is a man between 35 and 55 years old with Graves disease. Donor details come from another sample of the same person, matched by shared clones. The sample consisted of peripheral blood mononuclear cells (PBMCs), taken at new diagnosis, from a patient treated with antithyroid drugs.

The DNA sequence is TGTGCTAGTGGCCAACCTACAGGACAGGGGGCTGAAGCTTTCTTT. Translated, this is CASGQPTGQGAEAFF. The sequence links TRBV12-5 to TRBJ1-1; 10 bases in the junction line up with TRBD1. The cysteine opens and the phenylalanine closes a CDR3 of 15 amino acids. Of the read, only the CDR3 DNA is kept; its 45 bases are in frame from base 1. CDR1 and CDR2 are read off the germline V gene as LGHNT and FRNRAP. Trimming accounts for 6 bases at V and 6 bases at J, while the number of junction bases matched to no gene is 10.